The 8 T cell receptor beta chains presented below share a single source sample, sequenced in a study of blood T cell repertoires in COVID-19. TCRdb keeps only in-frame clones here, not all; method: immunoSEQ multiplex PCR. The sample lists around 450,000 clones, 90% occurring once. The specimen was PBMCs or T cells enriched from blood (not recorded which). The receptors come from a man younger than 30 who had recovered from COVID-19.

The CDR3 loop reads CASSAPSSLNTEAFF. The CDR3 DNA is TGTGCCAGCAGTGCCCCGAGTAGTTTGAACACTGAAGCTTTCTTT. J is TRBJ1-1 and V is TRBV2; D uncertain. The CDR3 loop spans 15 amino acids. Trimming removed 4 bases from V and 0 bases from J, with 12 bases in between. Germline values: CDR1 SNHLY, CDR2 FYNNEI.

The V and J genes are TRBV27 and TRBJ2-3; TRBD1 is a possible D gene (6 bases). The V gene lost 5 bases and the J gene lost 2 bases, with 14 bases spanning the gap. This CDR3 is 15 amino acids long. Germline lookup yields CDR1 MNHEY and CDR2 SMNVEV (reference sequence). CDR3 nucleotides: TGTGCCAGCAGTCACAAGGACAGATCCACAGATACGCAGTATTTT. This codes for CASSHKDRSTDTQYF.

This sequence joins TRBV15 and TRBJ2-1; TRBD2 matches 7 bases. The CDR3 covers 17 residues. Germline CDR1 LNHNV, CDR2 YYDKDF (reference sequence). V lost 1 base, J lost 0 bases, and 6 bases stayed unmatched. Written as DNA, the CDR3 is TGTGCCACCAGCAGAGTCCTAGGCGGGAGCTCCTACAATGAGCAGTTCTTC. Translating gives CATSRVLGGSSYNEQFF.

This CDR3 reads CASSQDPGSTEAFF. The CDR3 bases are TGTGCCAGCAGCCAAGATCCAGGGTCCACTGAAGCTTTCTTT. The chain has TRBV4-2 and TRBJ1-1, with a tentative D call TRBD1 (5 bases). Germline lookup yields CDR1 LGHNA and CDR2 YNFKEQ. The CDR3 is made up of 14 amino acids. V gave up 0 bases and J gave up 4 bases, with 9 bases separating them.

The chain combines TRBV7-3 with TRBJ1-3; D is possibly TRBD1 (5 bases). V lost 11 bases and J 0 bases, leaving 20 bases between the germline ends. Germline CDR1 SGHTA, CDR2 FQGTGA. CDR3 length: 16 amino acids. CDR3 bases: TGTGCCCACGCGCCGGATCGACAGAGCTCTGGAAACACCATATATTTT. Translating it yields CAHAPDRQSSGNTIYF.

The chain uses TRBV4-1 and TRBJ1-2; possible D gene TRBD1, 5 bases. The CDR3 loop spans 15 amino acids. V dropped 1 base and J dropped 5 bases, with 14 bases sitting between them. CDR1 MGHRA and CDR2 YSYEKL come from the germline V gene. CDR3 protein: CASSQVFSGGYGYTF. The CDR3 DNA reads TGCGCCAGCAGCCAAGTGTTCTCCGGGGGGTATGGCTACACCTTC.

The chain links TRBV19 to TRBJ1-5, with D unresolved. The V and J ends lost 9 bases and 0 bases respectively, with 15 bases between them. Germline V gene sequence: CDR1 LNHDA, CDR2 SQIVND (reference sequence). The CDR3 has 15 residues. CDR3 loop: CASRDFLNSNQPQHF. The CDR3 DNA follows: TGTGCCAGCCGGGATTTCTTAAATAGCAATCAGCCCCAGCATTTT.

The chain combines TRBV24-1 with TRBJ2-3, with D uncertain. The CDR3 is 14 amino acids. Germline V lookup: CDR1 KGHDR, CDR2 SFDVKD. Trimming stripped 5 bases from V and 3 bases from J, with 11 bases between. The CDR3 is CATSATWSTDTQYF. For the CDR3, the DNA is TGTGCCACCAGTGCCACGTGGAGTACAGATACGCAGTATTTT.